The 32 T cell receptor beta chains listed next were all sequenced from one sample in a study of shared clonotypes between healthy human individuals. Cells designated naive CD8 were CD45RO-negative and were positively selected for CCR7, with terminally differentiated effector memory CD45RA+ cells excluded. Generated by immunoSEQ multiplex PCR, the TCRdb table keeps only in-frame clones and is missing some. The table shows about 2.1 million clones, with around 93% occurring only once. Material for sequencing was naive CD8+ T cells from PBMCs. The source is a man between 18 and 29 years old in good health. Some clones in this sample may be carry-over from other donors' samples.

This sequence joins TRBV30 and TRBJ1-4; possible D gene TRBD1, 5 bases. V lost 7 bases, J lost 8 bases, and 23 bases lay in between. CDR3 length equals 15 residues. Germline CDR1 reads GTSNPN; CDR2 reads SVGIG (reference sequence). The CDR3 here is CAYLPLQGLGEKLFF. The CDR3 nucleotides read TGTGCCTACCTCCCCCTGCAGGGTTTAGGGGAAAAACTGTTTTTT.

V gene TRBV15 combines with J gene TRBJ2-7; 7 nucleotides match TRBD2. This CDR3 contains 16 residues. Losses at the gene ends were 1 base for V and 2 bases for J; bases not matched to a gene: 8. Germline lookup yields CDR1 LNHNV and CDR2 YYDKDF (reference sequence). CDR3 region: CATSRVVAGPTYEQYF. The CDR3 region has the DNA TGTGCCACCAGCAGAGTGGTAGCGGGCCCCACCTACGAGCAGTACTTC.

The chain couples TRBV7-9 to TRBJ2-7; 8 bases fit TRBD1. The V segment lost 5 bases and the J segment 5 bases; nucleotides outside the gene matches: 8. From germline, CDR1 is SEHNR and CDR2 FQNEAQ (reference sequence). The CDR3 runs to 14 residues. The CDR3 DNA reads as TGTGCCAGCAGCCCAGACAGGGGAAGCCACGAGCAGTACTTC. Translating it yields CASSPDRGSHEQYF.

J is TRBJ2-7 and V is TRBV27, with 10 bases aligning to TRBD1. Germline values: CDR1 MNHEY, CDR2 SMNVEV (reference sequence). This CDR3 region has 17 residues. The V segment lost 2 bases and the J segment 2 bases; nucleotides outside the gene matches: 9. In DNA form, the CDR3 reads TGTGCCAGCAGTTTACGCGCCCCCGGACAGGGGGCCTACGAGCAGTACTTC. Translation: CASSLRAPGQGAYEQYF.

J is TRBJ2-5 and V is TRBV5-1; a weak D match, TRBD1 (5 bases). The ends were cut back, 4 bases at V and 1 base at J, with 11 bases in the middle. The CDR3 contains 14 residues. Per the germline V gene, CDR1 is SGHRS and CDR2 is YFSETQ. Written as DNA, the CDR3 is TGCGCCAGCAGCCTCGGCAGGGCCCAAGAGACCCAGTACTTC. Encoded protein: CASSLGRAQETQYF. The whole variable domain, filled in from reference TRBV5-1 and TRBJ2-5, reads KAGVTQTPRYLIKTRGQQVTLSCSPISGHRSVSWYQQTPGQGLQFLFEYFSETQRNKGNFPGRFSGRQFSNSRSEMNVSTLELGDSALYLCASSLGRAQETQYFGPGTRLLVL.

This clone has a single count. Here the CDR3 DNA reads TGTGCCAGCAGCGCCGCGGGACGCCTTAATGAAAAACTGTTTTTT. Residues: CASSAAGRLNEKLFF. The chain combines TRBV9 with TRBJ1-4, with TRBD1 as a possible D gene (5 bases). V dropped 3 bases and J dropped 4 bases, with 13 bases sitting between them. The CDR3 runs 15 residues. Looked up from germline, CDR1 is SGDLS and CDR2 is YYNGEE.

The chain carries TRBV28 and TRBJ2-1, with TRBD2 identical over 7 bases. The V gene end was trimmed by 3 bases and the J gene end by 4 bases; junction bases not matched to a gene: 12. Germline V lookup: CDR1 MDHEN, CDR2 SYDVKM. The CDR3 has 17 residues. CDR3 coding DNA: TGTGCCAGCAGTTTCGTGGAGTTGCGGGAGAGGTACAATGAGCAGTTCTTC. Amino acids: CASSFVELRERYNEQFF.

The genes are TRBV10-2 and TRBJ2-1, with D possibly matching TRBD2 (5 bases). The CDR3 is made up of 15 amino acids. The germline V and J ends were trimmed by 6 bases and 0 bases, with 12 bases remaining between them. Germline V gene data show CDR1 as WSHSY and CDR2 as SAAADI. This chain's CDR3 is CASRSGKSSYNEQFF. The CDR3 region has the DNA TGCGCCAGCAGATCCGGGAAGAGCTCCTACAATGAGCAGTTCTTC.

The V gene is TRBV27, the J gene TRBJ2-7; a possible D gene is TRBD1 (7 bases). The germline V gene has CDR1 MNHEY and CDR2 SMNVEV (reference sequence). Trimming took off 1 base at V and 4 bases at J, with 14 bases between the two ends. The CDR3 spans 15 residues. The CDR3 protein is CASSLLEGAGYEQYF. The CDR3 DNA reads as TGTGCCAGCAGTTTATTGGAGGGGGCGGGATACGAGCAGTACTTC.

The chain links TRBV18 to TRBJ1-1; no clear D gene. This CDR3 is built from 14 residues. From germline, CDR1 is KGHSH and CDR2 LQKENI. Trimming removed 3 bases at V and 5 bases at J, with 13 bases between. CDR3 sequence (DNA): TGTGCCAGCTCACCTGACATCGGAGGGACTGAAGCTTTCTTT. Amino acid sequence: CASSPDIGGTEAFF.

J is TRBJ2-5 and V is TRBV7-6; D might be TRBD1 (5 bases). Trimming left V 4 bases short and J 2 bases short, with 8 bases between. Looked up from germline, CDR1 is SGHVS and CDR2 is FNYEAQ. This CDR3 comprises 13 residues. CDR3 in DNA: TGTGCCAGCAGCTCCCGGACACAAGAGACCCAGTACTTC. Translation: CASSSRTQETQYF.

The chain is built from TRBV2 and TRBJ2-2, with D possibly matching TRBD1 (6 bases). The V end lost 5 bases, the J end lost 4 bases, and 20 bases lay between the germline ends. The germline gives CDR1 SNHLY, CDR2 FYNNEI. The CDR3 sequence is 17 residues long. The CDR3 region is CASSSHTGSLGTGELFF. The CDR3 DNA sequence: TGTGCCAGCAGTTCACATACAGGGTCTTTGGGCACCGGGGAGCTGTTTTTT.

The CDR3 DNA reads as TGCGCCAGCAGCGCCCCGGGACGGCTCTCTGGGGCCAACGTCCTGACTTTC. Translating gives CASSAPGRLSGANVLTF. V and J are TRBV5-1 and TRBJ2-6; D is possibly TRBD1 or TRBD2 (5 bases each). The CDR3 extends over 17 amino acids. Germline V lookup: CDR1 SGHRS, CDR2 YFSETQ. The ends were cut back, 4 bases at V and 0 bases at J, with 14 bases in the middle.

The rearrangement links TRBV19 to TRBJ1-1; tentatively, D is TRBD1 (5 bases). Germline V CDR1 and CDR2: LNHDA, SQIVND (reference sequence). With 3 bases removed from V and 8 bases from J, the gap between germline ends came to 13 bases. This CDR3 has 13 residues. CDR3 loop: CASSIAGRSEAFF. The DNA of the CDR3 is TGTGCCAGTAGTATTGCAGGGCGGTCGGAAGCTTTCTTT.

The chain employs TRBV7-9 and TRBJ2-7; D not certain. Trimming removed 5 bases at V and 3 bases at J, with 20 bases between. The CDR3 consists of 16 residues. Germline loops: CDR1 SEHNR, CDR2 FQNEAQ (reference sequence). The chain's CDR3 is CASSQAWGPRSYEQYF. The CDR3 DNA follows: TGTGCCAGCAGCCAAGCCTGGGGTCCCCGGAGCTACGAGCAGTACTTC.

The chain joins TRBV19 to TRBJ2-2; possibly TRBD2 for D (5 bases). Germline V gene lookup returns CDR1 LNHDA and CDR2 SQIVND (reference sequence). This CDR3 is built from 19 residues. The ends were cut back, 6 bases at V and 0 bases at J, with 23 bases in the middle. This CDR3 is CASSPLRAPAVSNTGELFF. In DNA, the CDR3 is TGTGCCAGTAGCCCTCTAAGGGCACCAGCGGTTTCGAACACCGGGGAGCTGTTTTTT.

Points on this clone: The same CDR3 can be traced to other DNA sequences in this sample. This rearrangement joins TRBV7-8 to TRBJ2-7, with 10 bases identical to TRBD1. With 1 base clipped from V and 0 bases from J, the junction kept 0 bases outside the gene matches. The CDR3 spans 15 residues. Germline values: CDR1 SGHVS, CDR2 FQNEAQ. CDR3 sequence (DNA): TGTGCCAGCAGCTTAGGGACAGGGGGCTCCTACGAGCAGTACTTC. This gives the protein CASSLGTGGSYEQYF.

The chain links TRBV28 to TRBJ2-7; D not certain. The germline CDR1 and CDR2 sequences are MDHEN and SYDVKM. The CDR3 is 14 amino acids. V shed 2 bases and J shed 0 bases, with 8 bases lying between them. In nucleotides, the CDR3 is TGTGCCAGCAGTTTAGTCAGGAGCTCCTACGAGCAGTACTTC. It codes for CASSLVRSSYEQYF. Based on the CDR3 plus reference TRBV28 and TRBJ2-7, the full variable domain is DVKVTQSSRYLVKRTGEKVFLECVQDMDHENMFWYRQDPGLGLRLIYFSYDVKMKEKGDIPEGYSVSREKKERFSLILESASTNQTSMYLCASSLVRSSYEQYFGPGTRLTVT.

As regards this clone: Other nucleotide sequences in the sample specify the same CDR3. V gene TRBV7-9 combines with J gene TRBJ2-1; D not certain. V lost 3 bases and J 4 bases, leaving 7 bases between the germline ends. The CDR3 loop spans 13 amino acids. Per the germline V gene, CDR1 is SEHNR and CDR2 is FQNEAQ (reference sequence). The CDR3 spells CASSLSQYNEQFF. CDR3 DNA sequence: TGTGCCAGCAGCTTGTCGCAGTACAATGAGCAGTTCTTC.

CDR3 in DNA: TGTGCCAGCAGCCCCCCGAGCCGCGGCGGGTGGGCTTACGAGCAGTACTTC. This encodes CASSPPSRGGWAYEQYF. The chain has TRBV7-9 and TRBJ2-7; possible D gene TRBD2, 5 bases. This CDR3 has 17 amino acids. The ends were cut back, 5 bases at V and 4 bases at J, with 24 bases in the middle. CDR1 and CDR2 from the germline V gene are SEHNR and FQNEAQ (reference sequence).

The chain recombines TRBV2 with TRBJ2-1, with 11 bases fitting TRBD2. Germline values: CDR1 SNHLY, CDR2 FYNNEI. CDR3 length: 16 amino acids. The V and J ends lost 6 bases and 0 bases, in that order; junction bases with no gene match: 4. CDR3: CASRDTSGSSYNEQFF. DNA for the CDR3: TGTGCCAGCAGAGATACTAGCGGGAGCTCCTACAATGAGCAGTTCTTC.

The V call is TRBV10-2, the J call TRBJ2-7, with 8 bases matching TRBD2. Trimming at V came to 8 bases and at J to 3 bases, leaving 9 bases not matched to a gene. This CDR3 contains 14 residues. Germline CDR1 reads WSHSY; CDR2 reads SAAADI. The CDR3, as DNA: TGCGCCAGCGGAGGGCGGCTAGCGGGCTACGAGCAGTACTTC. The encoded protein is CASGGRLAGYEQYF.

The rearrangement uses TRBV5-1 and TRBJ1-2, with 12 nucleotides matching TRBD1. V was pared by 3 bases and J by 6 bases, with 6 bases of the junction left unmatched. Germline V gene sequence: CDR1 SGHRS, CDR2 YFSETQ. This CDR3 region has 15 residues. The CDR3 is CASSSGTGGVDGYTF. The CDR3 bases are TGCGCCAGCAGCTCGGGGACAGGGGGCGTTGATGGCTACACCTTC.

The V call is TRBV5-8, the J call TRBJ2-7; 15 bases agree with TRBD2. Per germline, CDR1 SGHTS and CDR2 YDEGEE. CDR3 size: 16 residues. V dropped 4 bases and J dropped 4; count of bases not matched to a gene: 6. The DNA of the CDR3 is TGTGCCAGCAGCCCGGGGACTAGCGGGAGGAGGTACGAGCAGTACTTC. Amino acid sequence: CASSPGTSGRRYEQYF.

This chain connects TRBV11-3 to TRBJ2-7; no clear D gene. Germline V gene sequence: CDR1 SGHNT, CDR2 YENEEA. The CDR3 consists of 13 residues. Trimming cost V 4 bases and J 3 bases, with 10 bases left between them. The CDR3 sequence is CASSSPQVYEQYF. CDR3 nucleotides: TGTGCCAGCAGCTCCCCTCAGGTCTACGAGCAGTACTTC.

The DNA for the CDR3 is TGTGCCAGCAGTTGCCATGCCCGCGTAGGACAGCTTTATAGCAATCAGCCCCAGCATTTT. Translating gives CASSCHARVGQLYSNQPQHF. The chain recombines TRBV6-7 with TRBJ1-5; D possibly corresponds to TRBD1 (6 bases). TRBV6-7 is sorted into the ORF group, with uncertain function. Trimming stripped 4 bases from V and 0 bases from J, with 25 bases between. The CDR3 has 20 amino acids.

The chain joins TRBV19 to TRBJ2-2, with D hard to call. Germline V gives CDR1 LNHDA, CDR2 SQIVND (reference sequence). The CDR3 runs to 14 residues. Trimming left V 7 bases short and J 0 bases short, with 9 bases between. The CDR3 DNA reads as TGTGCCAGTACCGACGGACCGAACACCGGGGAGCTGTTTTTT. This encodes CASTDGPNTGELFF.

V and J are TRBV27 and TRBJ2-7, with D perhaps being TRBD1 or TRBD2 (6 bases each). CDR1 is MNHEY and CDR2 is SMNVEV in the germline V gene (reference sequence). This CDR3 has 13 residues. The V end lost 5 bases, the J end lost 7 bases, and 15 bases lay between the germline ends. Here the CDR3 DNA reads TGTGCCAGCAGTCCGCGAGGGGGGCAAGAGCAGTACTTC. Translated, it gives CASSPRGGQEQYF.

The chain has TRBV13 and TRBJ2-5; D not certain. The J call may not be correct, given that the DNA end is closer to TRBJ2-7. This CDR3 has 15 residues. Germline-derived CDR1 and CDR2 are PRHDT and FYEKMQ (reference sequence). The CDR3 nucleotides read TGTGCCAGCAGACACAGACCAGACCTCTCCTACGAGCAGTACTTC. Protein product: CASRHRPDLSYEQYF.

V and J are TRBV10-3 and TRBJ2-7; 10 bases line up with TRBD2. With V trimmed by 5 bases and J by 2 bases, 0 bases remained unmatched. CDR1 and CDR2 (germline): ENHRY, SYGVKD. This CDR3 comprises 13 residues. The CDR3 protein is CAISSGGAYEQYF. The CDR3 DNA reads as TGTGCCATCAGTAGCGGGGGGGCCTACGAGCAGTACTTC.

This chain's CDR3 is CASRIGTRETQYF. The CDR3 DNA sequence: TGTGCCAGCAGAATCGGAACCCGAGAGACCCAGTACTTC. The V and J genes are TRBV28 and TRBJ2-5; D remains ambiguous. Per the germline V gene, CDR1 is MDHEN and CDR2 is SYDVKM. The CDR3 is 13 residues long. V was trimmed by 6 bases and J by 4 bases, leaving 12 bases between them.

The chain is built from TRBV19 and TRBJ2-3; no reliable D call. V lost 1 base and J lost 0, with 8 bases in between. Germline CDR1 is LNHDA and CDR2 is SQIVND (reference sequence). The CDR3 contains 15 residues. In nucleotides, the CDR3 is TGTGCCAGTAGTATAGTTGCCTCTAGCACAGATACGCAGTATTTT. This codes for CASSIVASSTDTQYF.